This T cell receptor (beta chain) was recorded in a study of shared clonotypes between healthy human individuals. Germline CDR1 reads LNHDA; CDR2 reads SQIVND (reference sequence). The V end lost 1 base, the J end lost 0 bases, and 16 bases lay between the germline ends. The CDR3 sequence is 18 residues long. A word on this clone: The target antigen is unknown.

TCRdb keeps only in-frame clones here, not all; method: immunoSEQ multiplex PCR. The sample lists 1,100,000 or so clones, around 82% seen once, with under 0.6% in the top ten. Study results and limitations: Between a handful of donors, naive CD4 clonotypes were shared at a level of approximately 5%.

This TCR was sampled from a man between 18 and 35 years old in good health. Some clones in this sample may be carry-over from other donors' samples. Material: memory CD4+ T cells from PBMCs. The subset denotes: CD45RA-negative fraction. The chain couples TRBV19 to TRBJ2-1; D not resolved. The CDR3 sequence: CASSIGLAWSRSYNEQFF. CDR3 sequence (DNA): TGTGCCAGTAGTATAGGTTTAGCCTGGAGCCGCTCCTACAATGAGCAGTTCTTC.